This TCR beta chain was observed in a study of human thymus T cells. TCRdb's table, derived via immunoSEQ multiplex PCR, lists solely in-frame clones and lacks some. The table has about 50,000 clones, approximately 95% seen once. Trimming shortened V by 5 bases and J by 3 bases, and 12 bases separated the two germline ends. Germline V gene lookup returns CDR1 SGHRS and CDR2 YFSETQ. This CDR3 comprises 13 residues. Corrective surgery for congenital heart defects was being performed on the healthy Finnish infants who served as donors. Half of the eight donors gave about 0.45-1 mL blood during surgery. Genomic DNA was extracted from every available blood leukocyte. General study results and limits: What appeared biased in thymic and blood repertoires was the usage of V and J genes.

Remarks on this clone: Antigen: not known.

Sequenced: blood. This rearrangement joins TRBV5-1 to TRBJ2-7, with unresolved D. This TCR was recovered from a girl under two years old with a congenital heart defect but otherwise immunologically healthy. The CDR3 coding sequence is TGCGCCAGCAGGGCTCCTCCACACTACGAGCAGTACTTC. Residues: CASRAPPHYEQYF.